This T cell receptor (beta chain) originates from a study of blood T cell repertoires in COVID-19. In the study overall: Acute and convalescent COVID-19 specimens originated in the United States, Italy and Spain. T cells, B-cell-depleted T cells, or PBMCs supplied cDNA or gDNA.

Profiling relied on immunoSEQ multiplex PCR, and the TCRdb table lists in-frame clones only, not all of them. The table lists 40,000 to 55,000 clones, about 85% of them singletons. Trimming at V came to 6 bases and at J to 2 bases, leaving 6 bases not matched to a gene. This CDR3 region has 14 residues. Germline V gene data show CDR1 as LNHDA and CDR2 as SQIVND (reference sequence). The sequence derives from an elderly woman with acute or convalescent COVID-19. The chain links TRBV19 to TRBJ2-7; TRBD1 matches 8 bases. Sequenced input: peripheral blood. CDR3 residues: CASSGQGRTYEQYF. DNA of the CDR3: TGTGCCAGTAGCGGACAGGGTAGGACCTACGAGCAGTACTTC.